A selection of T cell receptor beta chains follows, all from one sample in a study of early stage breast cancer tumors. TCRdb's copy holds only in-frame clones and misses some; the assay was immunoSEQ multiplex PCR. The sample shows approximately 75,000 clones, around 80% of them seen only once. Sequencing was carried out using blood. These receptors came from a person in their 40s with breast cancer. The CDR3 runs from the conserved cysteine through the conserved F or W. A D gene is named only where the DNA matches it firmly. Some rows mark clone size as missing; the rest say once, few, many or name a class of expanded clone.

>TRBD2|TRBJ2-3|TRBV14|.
TGTGCCAGCAGCCAAGCCCTAGCGGGAGTCTTAGATACGCAGTATTTT
CASSQALAGVLDTQYF
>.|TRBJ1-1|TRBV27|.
TGTGCCAGCAGTTTCGGTGAGGGAACTGAAGCTTTCTTT
CASSFGEGTEAFF
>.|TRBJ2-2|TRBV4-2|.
TGTGCCAGCAGCCATGGAGCCGGGCCCACGAACACCGGGGAGCTGTTTTTT
CASSHGAGPTNTGELFF
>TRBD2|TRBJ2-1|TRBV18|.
TGTGCCAGCTCACCACCAATTAGCGGGAGCTCCTACAATGAGCAGTTCTTC
CASSPPISGSSYNEQFF
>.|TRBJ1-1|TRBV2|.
TGTGCCAGCAGCTTAACAGTCATGAACACTGAAGCTTTCTTT
CASSLTVMNTEAFF
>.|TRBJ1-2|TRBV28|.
TGTGCCAGCAGTCCGTGGGCCAGGGGAAGTGGCTATGGCTACACCTTC
CASSPWARGSGYGYTF
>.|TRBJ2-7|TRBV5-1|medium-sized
TGCGCCAGCAGCCTGTCGGGGGACCCATTGTTCTACGAGCAGTACTTC
CASSLSGDPLFYEQYF
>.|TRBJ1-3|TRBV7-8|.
TGTGCCAGCAGCTTACGAGTGTTCGGGGCCATCGACTTCTCTGGAAACACCATATATTTT
CASSLRVFGAIDFSGNTIYF
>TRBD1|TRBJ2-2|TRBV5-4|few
TGTGCCAGCAGCTTGGGGCCAGGGGGAAACGGGGAGCTGTTTTTT
CASSLGPGGNGELFF
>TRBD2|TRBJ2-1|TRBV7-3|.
TGTGCCAGCAGCTTACGGCAGGGGACTAGCGGCTACAATGAGCAGTTCTTC
CASSLRQGTSGYNEQFF
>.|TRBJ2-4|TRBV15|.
TGTGCCACCAGCAGAGGGGGGTCGGCCAAAAACATTCAGTACTTC
CATSRGGSAKNIQYF
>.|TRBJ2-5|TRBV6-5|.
TGTGCCAGCAGTTACTCCGGACGGGCGGCGGAGACCCAGTACTTC
CASSYSGRAAETQYF
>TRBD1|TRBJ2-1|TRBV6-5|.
TGTGCCAGCAGAGAGGGACAGTCTAATGAGCAGTTCTTC
CASREGQSNEQFF
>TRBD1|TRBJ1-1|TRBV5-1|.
TGCGCCAGCAGCGCAGGGGGGTATACTGAAGCTTTCTTT
CASSAGGYTEAFF
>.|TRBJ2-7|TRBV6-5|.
TGTGCCAGCAGTTACTACGAGGGACTCTACGAGCAGTACTTC
CASSYYEGLYEQYF
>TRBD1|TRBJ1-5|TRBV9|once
TGTGCCAGCAGCTTTGAGGGGGCTGGGCCCCAGCATTTT
CASSFEGAGPQHF
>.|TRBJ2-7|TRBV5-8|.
TGTGCCAGCAGCCGGACCCTGGGGGAGGAGCAGTACTTC
CASSRTLGEEQYF
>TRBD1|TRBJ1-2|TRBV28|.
TGTGCCAGCAGTGACCCTGCGGGGACAGGGGGTTACTATGGCTACACCTTC
CASSDPAGTGGYYGYTF
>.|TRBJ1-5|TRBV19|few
TGTGCCAGTAGTCTAGAAGGGGGTCAGCCCCAGCATTTT
CASSLEGGQPQHF
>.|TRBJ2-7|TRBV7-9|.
TGTGCCAGCAGCTTAGGAGTTGTCACAGGCAGCGCTCCCTACGAGCAGTACTTC
CASSLGVVTGSAPYEQYF
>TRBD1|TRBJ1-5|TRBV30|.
TGTGCCTGGAGCCAGGGACAGGGGGCGAGTCAGCCCCAGCATTTT
CAWSQGQGASQPQHF
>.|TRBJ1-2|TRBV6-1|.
TGTGCCAGCAGTGAAATTGCAGGGACTTTATTTAGCTATGGCTACACCTTC
CASSEIAGTLFSYGYTF
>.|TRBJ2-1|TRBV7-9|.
TGTGCCAGCAGCTTAGTCACGTACAATGAGCAGTTCTTC
CASSLVTYNEQFF
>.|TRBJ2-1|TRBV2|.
TGTGCCAGCCTCCTCTCGGGGGATGAGCAGTTCTTC
CASLLSGDEQFF
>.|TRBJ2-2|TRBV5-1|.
TGCGCCAGCAGCGAACGAACCGGGGAGCTGTTTTTT
CASSERTGELFF
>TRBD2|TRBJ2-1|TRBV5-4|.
TGTGCCAGCAGGAAAGGGATGGCGGGAGAGGGCAATGAGCAGTTCTTC
CASRKGMAGEGNEQFF
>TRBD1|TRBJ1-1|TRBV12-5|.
TGTGCTAGTGCCCCACAGGGGGCTTATGAAGCTTTCTTT
CASAPQGAYEAFF